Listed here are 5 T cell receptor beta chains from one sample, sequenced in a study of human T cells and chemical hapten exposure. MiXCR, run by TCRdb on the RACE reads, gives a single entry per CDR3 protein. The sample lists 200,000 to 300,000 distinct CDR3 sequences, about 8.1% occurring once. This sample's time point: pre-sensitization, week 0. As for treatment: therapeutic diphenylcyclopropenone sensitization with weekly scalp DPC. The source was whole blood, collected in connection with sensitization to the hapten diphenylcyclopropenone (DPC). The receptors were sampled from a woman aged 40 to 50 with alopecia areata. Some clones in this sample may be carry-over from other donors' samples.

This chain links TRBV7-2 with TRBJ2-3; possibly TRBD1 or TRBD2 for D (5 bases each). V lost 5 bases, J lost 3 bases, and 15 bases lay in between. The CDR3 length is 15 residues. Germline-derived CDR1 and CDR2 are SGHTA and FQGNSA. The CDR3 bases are TGTGCCAGCAGCCGTTATCCCGAGGGGACAGATACGCAGTATTTT. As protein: CASSRYPEGTDTQYF.

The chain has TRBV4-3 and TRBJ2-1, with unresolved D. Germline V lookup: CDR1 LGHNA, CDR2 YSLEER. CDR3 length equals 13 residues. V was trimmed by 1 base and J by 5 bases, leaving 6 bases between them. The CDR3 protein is CASSQVGHNEQFF. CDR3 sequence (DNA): TGCGCCAGCAGCCAAGTAGGACACAATGAGCAGTTCTTC.

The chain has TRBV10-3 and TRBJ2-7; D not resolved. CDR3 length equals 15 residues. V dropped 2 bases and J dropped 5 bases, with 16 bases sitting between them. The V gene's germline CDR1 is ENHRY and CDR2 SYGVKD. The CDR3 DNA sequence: TGTGCCATCAGTGAGCCTACGTTAGGAAAAGACGAGCAGTACTTC. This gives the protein CAISEPTLGKDEQYF.

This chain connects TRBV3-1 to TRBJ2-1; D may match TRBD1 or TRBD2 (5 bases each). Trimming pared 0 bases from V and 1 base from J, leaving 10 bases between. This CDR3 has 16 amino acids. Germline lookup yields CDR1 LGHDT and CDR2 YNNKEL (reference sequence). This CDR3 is CASSQDGGVSYNEQFF. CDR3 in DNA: TGTGCCAGCAGCCAAGATGGGGGAGTGTCCTACAATGAGCAGTTCTTC.

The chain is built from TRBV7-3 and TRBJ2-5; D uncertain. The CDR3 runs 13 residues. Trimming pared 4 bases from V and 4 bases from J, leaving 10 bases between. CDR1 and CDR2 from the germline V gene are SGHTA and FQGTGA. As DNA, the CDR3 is TGTGCCAGCAGCTCCCTACCAGGAGAGACCCAGTACTTC. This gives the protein CASSSLPGETQYF.